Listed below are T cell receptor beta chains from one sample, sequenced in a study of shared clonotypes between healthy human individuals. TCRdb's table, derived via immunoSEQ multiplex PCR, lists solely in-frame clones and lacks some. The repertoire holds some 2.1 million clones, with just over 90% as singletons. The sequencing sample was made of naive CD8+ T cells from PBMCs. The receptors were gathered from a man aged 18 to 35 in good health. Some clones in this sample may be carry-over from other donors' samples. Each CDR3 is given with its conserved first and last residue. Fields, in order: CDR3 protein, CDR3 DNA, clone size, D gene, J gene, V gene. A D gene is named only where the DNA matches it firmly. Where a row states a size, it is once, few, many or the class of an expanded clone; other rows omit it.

CASSVGGRSSGNTIYF	TGTGCCAGCAGCGTCGGGGGACGGAGCTCTGGAAACACCATATATTTT	.	.	TRBJ1-3	TRBV9
CASSEGHASTDTQYF	TGCGCCAGCAGCGAGGGACACGCTAGCACAGATACGCAGTATTTT	.	.	TRBJ2-3	TRBV5-1
CASRTRTGDEQYF	TGTGCCAGCAGAACGAGGACAGGGGACGAGCAGTACTTC	.	TRBD1	TRBJ2-7	TRBV6-5
CASSATSGREYEQYF	TGTGCCAGCAGCGCGACTAGCGGGAGAGAGTACGAGCAGTACTTC	few	TRBD2	TRBJ2-7	TRBV9
CASSVGTRQGEQYF	TGTGCCAGCAGCGTAGGTACTCGGCAAGGTGAGCAGTACTTC	.	.	TRBJ2-7	TRBV9
CASSQVEGSYEQYF	TGCGCCAGCAGCCAAGTTGAGGGATCCTACGAGCAGTACTTC	.	.	TRBJ2-7	TRBV4-3
CASRDNEGTGKISGANVLTF	TGTGCCAGCAGGGACAATGAGGGGACAGGGAAAATATCTGGGGCCAACGTCCTGACTTTC	.	TRBD1	TRBJ2-6	TRBV9
CSVEDGEHLFYEQYF	TGCAGCGTTGAAGATGGTGAACACCTCTTCTACGAGCAGTACTTC	.	.	TRBJ2-7	TRBV29-1
CASSGGGAVYEQYF	TGTGCCAGCAGTGGAGGGGGCGCAGTCTACGAGCAGTACTTC	.	.	TRBJ2-7	TRBV6-5
CASSSRTSVSSYEQYF	TGTGCCAGCAGCTCAAGGACTAGCGTCAGCTCCTACGAGCAGTACTTC	.	TRBD2	TRBJ2-7	TRBV11-1
CASSLTRFYEQYF	TGTGCCAGCTCTCTCACGCGGTTCTACGAGCAGTACTTC	.	.	TRBJ2-7	TRBV28
CASSLDVHSYEQYF	TGTGCCAGCAGCCTCGATGTCCACTCCTACGAGCAGTACTTC	.	.	TRBJ2-7	TRBV5-8
CAWRTHVLGGYEQYF	TGTGCCTGGAGGACCCATGTGCTAGGAGGGTACGAGCAGTACTTC	.	.	TRBJ2-7	TRBV30
CAWRQVAYNEQFF	TGTGCCTGGAGACAGGTGGCCTACAATGAGCAGTTCTTC	.	.	TRBJ2-1	TRBV30